This T cell receptor beta chain appears in the sequencing data of a study of spatial heterogeneity in lung cancer. Study as a whole: On average, each unique TCR and UMI combination appeared more than ten times in raw reads.

Time point in this sample: sample taken at primary tumor resection. Researchers sequenced whole RNA taken from tumor, nontumor lung or frozen PBMC without sorting. The donors comprised around 72 untreated early-stage non-small cell lung cancer patients. This clonotype appeared many times. Its antigen is not known. The junction differs from germline at one of its ends, possibly a read error. MiXCR, run by TCRdb on the 5' RACE reads, gives a single entry per CDR3 protein. The table includes some 22,000 distinct CDR3 sequences, less than 5.5% detected once. The CDR3 length is 13 residues. Germline V gene sequence: CDR1 WSHSY, CDR2 SAAADI. Study results and caveats: Whereas they appeared in blood less at follow-up, ubiquitous expanded tumor TCRs appeared there more at resection.

The V and J genes are TRBV10-2 and TRBJ2-5; TRBD1 agrees at 11 bases. Sequencing was performed on PBMCs, taken at surgery. This receptor was taken from a male donor with early-stage non-small cell lung cancer. The CDR3 bases are TGCGCCAGCACCGGACAGGGGGCAGAGGCCCAGTACTTC. Translating it yields CASTGQGAEAQYF.